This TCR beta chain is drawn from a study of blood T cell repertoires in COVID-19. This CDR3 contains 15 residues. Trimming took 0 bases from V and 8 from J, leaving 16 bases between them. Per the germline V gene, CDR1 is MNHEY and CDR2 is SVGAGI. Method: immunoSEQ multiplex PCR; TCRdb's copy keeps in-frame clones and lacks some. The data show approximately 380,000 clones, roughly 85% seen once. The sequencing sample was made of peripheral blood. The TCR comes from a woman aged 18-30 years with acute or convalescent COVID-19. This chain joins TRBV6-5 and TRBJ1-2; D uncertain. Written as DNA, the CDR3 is TGTGCCAGCAGTTACTCGAGAACTAACACTGGGGGCTACACCTTC. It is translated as CASSYSRTNTGGYTF.